The clone carrying this TCR beta chain appeared a few times. An end of the junction does not agree with germline; a read error may underlie this. The time point: newly diagnosed GD, antithyroid drugs for less than 3 months. RNA extracted from PBMCs served as the sequencing template. The CDR3 spans 15 residues. Germline-derived CDR1 and CDR2 are MRHNA and SNTAGT. These data originate in a study of regulatory T cells in long-lasting Graves disease. Arm-PCR with iRepertoire HTBI primers amplified the CDR3 regions for these TCR beta libraries. TCRdb itself ran the multiplex PCR reads through MiXCR, one entry per CDR3 protein. The data hold fewer than 650,000 distinct CDR3 sequences, with under 20% observed a single time. The data also belong to a second study, concerning T cells in Graves' hyperthyroidism and ophthalmopathy. That work states: RT-PCR in the first round (using the HTBI primer set) targeted the TCR CDR3. Blood held most thyroid clonotypes expanded above 0.001 frequency.

The receptor was derived from a woman aged 30 to 39 with Graves disease. The source material was peripheral blood mononuclear cells (PBMCs), sampled at new diagnosis, from a patient treated with antithyroid drugs. The chain joins TRBV6-4 to TRBJ2-1; D perhaps matches TRBD1 (6 bases). This CDR3 reads CASSRQGNSNNEQFF. In nucleotides, the CDR3 is TGTGCCAGCAGCCGTCAGGGGAACTCCAACAATGAGCAGTTCTTC.